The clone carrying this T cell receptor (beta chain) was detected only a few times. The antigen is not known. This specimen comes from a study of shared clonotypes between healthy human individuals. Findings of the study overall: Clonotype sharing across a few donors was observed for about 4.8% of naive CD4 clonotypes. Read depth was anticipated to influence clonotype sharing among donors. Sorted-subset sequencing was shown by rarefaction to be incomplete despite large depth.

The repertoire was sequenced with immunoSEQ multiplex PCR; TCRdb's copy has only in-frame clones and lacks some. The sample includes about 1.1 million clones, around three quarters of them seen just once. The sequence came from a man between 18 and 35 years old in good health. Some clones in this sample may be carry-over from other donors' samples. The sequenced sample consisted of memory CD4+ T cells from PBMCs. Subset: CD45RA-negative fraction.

The CDR3 spells CASSYLSYSTDTQYF. CDR3 coding DNA: TGCGCCAGCAGCTACCTAAGCTATAGCACAGATACGCAGTATTTT. V and J are TRBV5-1 and TRBJ2-3; D remains unclear. The V and J ends lost 3 bases and 0 bases respectively, with 11 bases between them. The germline V gene encodes CDR1 SGHRS and CDR2 YFSETQ. The CDR3 is 15 amino acids.